This T cell receptor (beta chain) appears in the sequencing data of a study of blood T cells in healthy people across ages. Study-wide context: Per two T cells, template switching captured roughly one barcoded beta molecule.

A second PCR, run for about 7 to 11 cycles, used a sample-barcoded 5' primer plus a J-beta primer mix. TCRdb re-called the 5' RACE reads with MiXCR, one entry per CDR3 protein. The sample lists more than 750,000 distinct CDR3 sequences, 25% to 30% occurring once. Deletions cut 0 bases from V and 2 bases from J, with 11 bases between. CDR3 size: 15 residues. Germline assignment: CDR1 GTSNPN and CDR2 SVGIG (reference sequence). These data also featured in a second study, about T cells of mothers and their children. This second study says: All extracted RNA went into cDNA synthesis, around 1.4 ug per 15 ul. It was found that thymic selection shapes TCR recombination output similarly in related and unrelated pairs.

The chain recombines TRBV30 with TRBJ2-1, with D maybe TRBD1 (6 bases). The sequenced sample consisted of blood. The source is a woman between 40 and 50 years old in good health. Here the CDR3 reads CAWSVQGLAYNEQFF. The CDR3 bases are TGTGCCTGGAGTGTCCAGGGGTTAGCCTACAATGAGCAGTTCTTC.